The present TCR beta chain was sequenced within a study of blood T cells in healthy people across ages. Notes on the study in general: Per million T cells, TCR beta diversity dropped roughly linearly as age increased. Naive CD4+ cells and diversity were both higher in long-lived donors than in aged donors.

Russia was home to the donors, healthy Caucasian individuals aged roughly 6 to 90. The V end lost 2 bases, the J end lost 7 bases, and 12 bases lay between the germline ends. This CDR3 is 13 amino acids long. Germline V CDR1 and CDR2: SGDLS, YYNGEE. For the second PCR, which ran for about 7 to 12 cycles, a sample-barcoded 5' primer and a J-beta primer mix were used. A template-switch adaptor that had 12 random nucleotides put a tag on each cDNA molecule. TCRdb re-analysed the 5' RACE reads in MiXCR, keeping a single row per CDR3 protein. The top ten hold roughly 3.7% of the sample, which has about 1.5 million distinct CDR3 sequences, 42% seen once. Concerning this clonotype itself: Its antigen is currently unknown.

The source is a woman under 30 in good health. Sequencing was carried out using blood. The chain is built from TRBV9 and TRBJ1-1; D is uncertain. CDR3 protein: CASSVGGNDEAFF. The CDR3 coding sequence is TGTGCCAGCAGCGTGGGAGGGAACGATGAAGCTTTCTTT.